This record looks at one TCR beta chain sequence and its context. Its antigen is as yet unknown. These data come from a study of radiotherapy plus CTLA-4 blockade in lung cancer. Study outcomes and limitations: Early blood T cell clone dynamics, with interferon-beta, were reported to best predict response. Expansion of tumor-derived TCR clones was observed in blood after radiotherapy plus ipilimumab.

Trimming left V 8 bases short and J 7 bases short, with 24 bases between. This CDR3 spans 16 amino acids. Germline lookup yields CDR1 MNHEY and CDR2 SMNVEV (reference sequence). Method: immunoSEQ multiplex PCR; TCRdb's copy keeps in-frame clones and lacks some. The sample shows roughly 100,000 clones, around 83% of them seen only once. Material: peripheral blood, obtained from a patient treated with radiotherapy plus ipilimumab. The receptor was isolated from a human donor with non-small cell lung cancer who had a partial response to radiotherapy plus ipilimumab. The chain joins TRBV27 to TRBJ1-5; possibly TRBD1 for D (6 bases). CDR3: CASAAGADFGHQPQHF. The CDR3 DNA sequence: TGTGCCAGCGCCGCGGGGGCGGACTTTGGACACCAGCCCCAGCATTTT.